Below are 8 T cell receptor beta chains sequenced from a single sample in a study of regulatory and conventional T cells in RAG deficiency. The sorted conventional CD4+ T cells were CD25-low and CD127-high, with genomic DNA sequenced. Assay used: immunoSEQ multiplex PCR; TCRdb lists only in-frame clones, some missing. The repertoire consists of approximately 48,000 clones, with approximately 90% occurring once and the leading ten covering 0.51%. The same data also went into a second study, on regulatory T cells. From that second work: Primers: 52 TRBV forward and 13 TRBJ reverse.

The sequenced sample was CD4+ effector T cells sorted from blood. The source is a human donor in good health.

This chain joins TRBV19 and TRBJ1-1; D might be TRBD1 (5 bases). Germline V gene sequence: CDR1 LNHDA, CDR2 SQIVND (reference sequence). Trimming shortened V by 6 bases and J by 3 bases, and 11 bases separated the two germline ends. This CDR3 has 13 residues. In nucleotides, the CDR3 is TGTGCCAGTAGCGCAGGGCAGGACACTGAAGCTTTCTTT. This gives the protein CASSAGQDTEAFF. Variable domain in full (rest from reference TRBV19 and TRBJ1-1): DGGITQSPKYLFRKEGQNVTLSCEQNLNHDAMYWYRQDPGQGLRLIYYSQIVNDFQKGDIAEGYSVSREKKESFPLTVTSAQKNPTAFYLCASSAGQDTEAFFGQGTRLTVV.

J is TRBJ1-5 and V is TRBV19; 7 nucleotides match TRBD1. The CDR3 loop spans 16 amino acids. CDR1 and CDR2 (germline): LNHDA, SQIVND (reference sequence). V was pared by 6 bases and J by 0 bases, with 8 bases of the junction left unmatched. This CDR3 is CASSPRQGNSNQPQHF. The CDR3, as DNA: TGTGCCAGTAGCCCTAGACAGGGAAATAGCAATCAGCCCCAGCATTTT.

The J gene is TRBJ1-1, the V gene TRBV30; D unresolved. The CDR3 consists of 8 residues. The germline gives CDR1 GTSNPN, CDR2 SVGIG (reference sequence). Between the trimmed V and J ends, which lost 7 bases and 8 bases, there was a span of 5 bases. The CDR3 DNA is TGTGCCTTGAGAGAAGCTTTCTTT. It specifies CALREAFF.

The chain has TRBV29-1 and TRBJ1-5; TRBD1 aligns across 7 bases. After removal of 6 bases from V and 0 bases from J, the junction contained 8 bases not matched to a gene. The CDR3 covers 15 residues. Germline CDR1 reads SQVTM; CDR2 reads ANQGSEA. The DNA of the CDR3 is TGCAGCGTAGCTACGACAGGGCTTAGCAATCAGCCCCAGCATTTT. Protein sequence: CSVATTGLSNQPQHF. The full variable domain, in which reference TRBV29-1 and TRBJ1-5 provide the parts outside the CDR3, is SAVISQKPSRDICQRGTSLTIQCQVDSQVTMMFWYRQQPGQSLTLIATANQGSEATYESGFVIDKFPISRPNLTFSTLTVSNMSPEDSSIYLCSVATTGLSNQPQHFGDGTRLSIL.

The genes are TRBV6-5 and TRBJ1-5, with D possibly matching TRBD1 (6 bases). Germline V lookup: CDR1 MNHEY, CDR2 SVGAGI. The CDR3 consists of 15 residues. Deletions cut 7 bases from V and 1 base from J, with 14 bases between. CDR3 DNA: TGTGCCAGCAAACATAGGGGGGAGAGCAATCAGCCCCAGCATTTT. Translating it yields CASKHRGESNQPQHF.

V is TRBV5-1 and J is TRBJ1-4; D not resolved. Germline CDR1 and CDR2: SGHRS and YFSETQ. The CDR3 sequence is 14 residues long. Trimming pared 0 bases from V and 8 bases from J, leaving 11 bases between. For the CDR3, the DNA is TGCGCCAGCAGCTTGGCCCCGGGAGGGGAAAAACTGTTTTTT. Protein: CASSLAPGGEKLFF.

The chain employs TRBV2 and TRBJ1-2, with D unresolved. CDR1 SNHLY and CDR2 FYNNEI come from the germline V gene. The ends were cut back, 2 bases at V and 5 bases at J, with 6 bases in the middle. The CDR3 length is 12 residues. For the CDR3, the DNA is TGTGCCAGCAGTGAACGGGCATATGGCTACACCTTC. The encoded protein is CASSERAYGYTF.

DNA for the CDR3: TGCGCCAGCAGCCAAAGGCTGGGACAGGGTGAGACCCAGTACTTC. Protein: CASSQRLGQGETQYF. This sequence joins TRBV5-1 and TRBJ2-5; 9 bases are shared with TRBD1. CDR3 size: 15 residues. The junction had 9 bases not matched to a gene; V was cut back by 4 bases and J by 5 bases. Germline V gives CDR1 SGHRS, CDR2 YFSETQ. Supplemented by reference TRBV5-1 and TRBJ2-5, the full variable domain reads KAGVTQTPRYLIKTRGQQVTLSCSPISGHRSVSWYQQTPGQGLQFLFEYFSETQRNKGNFPGRFSGRQFSNSRSEMNVSTLELGDSALYLCASSQRLGQGETQYFGPGTRLLVL.